This T cell receptor (beta chain) was recovered during a study of shared clonotypes between healthy human individuals. Overall study: Per donor, three plates held CD4 naive cells, three held CD4 memory, two held CD8 naive and one held CD8 memory.

The table came from immunoSEQ multiplex PCR; TCRdb's copy has only in-frame clones and leaves some out. The sample carries 1.5 million to 2.5 million clones, roughly 94% recorded once. Concerning this clone itself: Its antigen is unknown.

In the naive CD8 group, cells lacked CD45RO and were positively selected for CCR7, so terminally differentiated effector memory CD45RA+ cells were left out. Study-wide points: Estimated richness was generally greater in naive than memory subsets.

CDR1 is SGHNT and CDR2 is YENEEA in the germline V gene. The CDR3 runs 14 residues. Trimming cost V 1 base and J 4 bases, with 8 bases left between them. The source material was naive CD8+ T cells sorted from blood. The V call is TRBV11-3, the J call TRBJ2-1; D is ambiguous. The TCR was taken from a man aged 18 to 29 in good health. The CDR3: CASSLGGQYNEQFF. DNA of the CDR3: TGTGCCAGCAGCTTAGGTGGCCAGTACAATGAGCAGTTCTTC.